This T cell receptor beta chain was found in a study of blood T cell repertoires in COVID-19. Study-wide background: The recovered donors of Cohort 3 showed two negative PCRs, clearance, or symptom resolution.

Germline V gene lookup returns CDR1 GTSNPN and CDR2 SVGIG (reference sequence). This CDR3 is 13 amino acids long. Trimming took off 3 bases at V and 4 bases at J, with 12 bases between the two ends. The method was immunoSEQ multiplex PCR; TCRdb's version includes in-frame clones alone and lacks a portion of them. Among 330,000 or so clones listed, over 75% were seen once. Specimen: PBMCs or T cells enriched from blood (not recorded which). This clonotype originated in a man in his forties or fifties in a cohort exposed to, infected with or recovered from COVID-19 (not recorded which). The V and J genes are TRBV30 and TRBJ1-1; D is unclear. CDR3 bases: TGTGCCTGGAGGTTGCTCCCGGGCACTGAAGCTTTCTTT. Amino acid sequence: CAWRLLPGTEAFF.